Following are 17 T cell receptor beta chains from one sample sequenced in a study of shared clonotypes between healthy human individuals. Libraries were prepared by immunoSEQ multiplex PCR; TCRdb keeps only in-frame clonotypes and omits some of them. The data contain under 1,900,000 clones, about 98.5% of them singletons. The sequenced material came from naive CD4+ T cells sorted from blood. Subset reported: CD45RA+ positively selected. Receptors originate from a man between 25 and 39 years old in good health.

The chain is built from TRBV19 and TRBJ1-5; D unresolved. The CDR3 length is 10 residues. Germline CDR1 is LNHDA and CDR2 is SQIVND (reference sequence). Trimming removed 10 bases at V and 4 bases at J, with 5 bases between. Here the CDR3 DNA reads TGTGCCACCATTAATCAGCCCCAGCATTTT. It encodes CATINQPQHF.

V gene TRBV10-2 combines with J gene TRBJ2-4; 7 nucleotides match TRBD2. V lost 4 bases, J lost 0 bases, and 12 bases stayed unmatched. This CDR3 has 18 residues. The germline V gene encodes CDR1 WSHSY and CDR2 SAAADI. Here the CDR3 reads CASSGGGQGSLAKNIQYF. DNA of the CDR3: TGCGCCAGCAGTGGGGGAGGGCAGGGAAGCTTAGCCAAAAACATTCAGTACTTC.

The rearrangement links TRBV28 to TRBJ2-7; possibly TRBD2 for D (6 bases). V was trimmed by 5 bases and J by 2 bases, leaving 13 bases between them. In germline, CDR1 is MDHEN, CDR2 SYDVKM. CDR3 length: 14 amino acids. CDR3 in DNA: TGTGCCAGCAGTCTTATTCCGGGGGCCTACGAGCAGTACTTC. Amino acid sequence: CASSLIPGAYEQYF.

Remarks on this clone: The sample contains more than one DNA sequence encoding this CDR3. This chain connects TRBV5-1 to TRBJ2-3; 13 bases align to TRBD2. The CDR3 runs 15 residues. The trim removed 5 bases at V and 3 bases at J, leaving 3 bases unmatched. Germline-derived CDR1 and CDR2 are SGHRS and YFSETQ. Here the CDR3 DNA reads TGCGCCAGCAGTTTACTAGCGGGAGGGACAGATACGCAGTATTTT. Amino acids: CASSLLAGGTDTQYF.

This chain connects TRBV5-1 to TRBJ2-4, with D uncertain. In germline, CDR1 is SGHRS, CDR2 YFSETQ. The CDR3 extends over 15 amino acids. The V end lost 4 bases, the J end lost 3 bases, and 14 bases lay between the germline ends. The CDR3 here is CASSLVGLGKNIQYF. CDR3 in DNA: TGCGCCAGCAGCCTGGTGGGATTAGGCAAAAACATTCAGTACTTC.

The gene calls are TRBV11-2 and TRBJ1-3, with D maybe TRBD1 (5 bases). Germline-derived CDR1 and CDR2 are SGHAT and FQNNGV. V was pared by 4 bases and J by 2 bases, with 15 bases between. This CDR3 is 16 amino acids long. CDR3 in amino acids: CASSWDALTPGNTIYF. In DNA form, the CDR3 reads TGTGCCAGCAGCTGGGACGCTTTAACGCCTGGAAACACCATATATTTT. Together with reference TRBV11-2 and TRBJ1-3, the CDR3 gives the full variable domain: EAGVAQSPRYKIIEKRQSVAFWCNPISGHATLYWYQQILGQGPKLLIQFQNNGVVDDSQLPKDRFSAERLKGVDSTLKIQPAKLEDSAVYLCASSWDALTPGNTIYFGEGSWLTVV.

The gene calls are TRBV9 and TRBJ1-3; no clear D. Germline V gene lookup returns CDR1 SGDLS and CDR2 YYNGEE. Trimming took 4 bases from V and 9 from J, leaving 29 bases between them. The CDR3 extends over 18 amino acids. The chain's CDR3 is CASSPYPSTVVGMSTIYF. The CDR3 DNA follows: TGTGCCAGCAGCCCCTACCCCTCGACCGTTGTGGGGATGTCCACCATATATTTT.

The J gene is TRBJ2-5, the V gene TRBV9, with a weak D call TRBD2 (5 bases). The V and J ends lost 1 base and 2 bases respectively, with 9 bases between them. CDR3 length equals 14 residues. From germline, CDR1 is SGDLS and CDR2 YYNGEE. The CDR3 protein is CASSVQPGQETQYF. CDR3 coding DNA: TGTGCCAGCAGCGTACAACCGGGACAAGAGACCCAGTACTTC.

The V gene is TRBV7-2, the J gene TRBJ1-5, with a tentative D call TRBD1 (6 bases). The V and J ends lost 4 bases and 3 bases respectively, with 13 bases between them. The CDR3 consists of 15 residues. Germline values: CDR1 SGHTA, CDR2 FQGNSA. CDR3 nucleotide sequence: TGTGCCAGCAGCTGGGACACAGGTTTCAATCAGCCCCAGCATTTT. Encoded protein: CASSWDTGFNQPQHF.

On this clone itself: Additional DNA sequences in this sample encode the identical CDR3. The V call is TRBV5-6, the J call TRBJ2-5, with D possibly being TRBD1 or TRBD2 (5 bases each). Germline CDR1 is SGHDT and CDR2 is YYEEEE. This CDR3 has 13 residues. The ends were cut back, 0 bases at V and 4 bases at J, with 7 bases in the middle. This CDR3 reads CASSLEGRETQYF. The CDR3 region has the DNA TGTGCCAGCAGCTTGGAGGGGAGAGAGACCCAGTACTTC.

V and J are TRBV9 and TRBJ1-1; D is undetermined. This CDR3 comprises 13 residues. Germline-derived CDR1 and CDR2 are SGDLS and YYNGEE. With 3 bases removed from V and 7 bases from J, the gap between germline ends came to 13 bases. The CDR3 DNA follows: TGTGCCAGCAGCGCCGGACTCACCTTTGAAGCTTTCTTT. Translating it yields CASSAGLTFEAFF.

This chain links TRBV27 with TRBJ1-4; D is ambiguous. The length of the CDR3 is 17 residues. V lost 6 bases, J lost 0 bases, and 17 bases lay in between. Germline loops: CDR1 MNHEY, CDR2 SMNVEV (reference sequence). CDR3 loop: CASRAILTPATNEKLFF. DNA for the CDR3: TGTGCCAGCAGGGCAATCCTAACCCCTGCAACTAATGAAAAACTGTTTTTT.

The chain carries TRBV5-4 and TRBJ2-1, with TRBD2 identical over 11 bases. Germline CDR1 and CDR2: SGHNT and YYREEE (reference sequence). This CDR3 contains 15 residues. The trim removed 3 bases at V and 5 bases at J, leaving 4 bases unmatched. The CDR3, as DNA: TGTGCCAGCAGCTACGGACTAGCGGGTAACAATGAGCAGTTCTTC. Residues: CASSYGLAGNNEQFF.

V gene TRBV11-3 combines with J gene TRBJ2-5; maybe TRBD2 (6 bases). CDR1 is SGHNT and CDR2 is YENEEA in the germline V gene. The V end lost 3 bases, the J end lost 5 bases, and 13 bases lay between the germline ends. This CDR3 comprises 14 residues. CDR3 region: CASSFSGVDETQYF. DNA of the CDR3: TGTGCCAGCAGCTTTTCGGGAGTGGATGAGACCCAGTACTTC.

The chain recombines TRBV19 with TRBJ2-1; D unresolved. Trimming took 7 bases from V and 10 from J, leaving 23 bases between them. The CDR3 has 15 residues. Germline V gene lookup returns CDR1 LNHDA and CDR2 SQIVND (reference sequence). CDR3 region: CASNGLRLEKREQFF. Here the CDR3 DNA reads TGTGCCAGTAATGGTCTACGTCTCGAAAAAAGGGAGCAGTTCTTC.

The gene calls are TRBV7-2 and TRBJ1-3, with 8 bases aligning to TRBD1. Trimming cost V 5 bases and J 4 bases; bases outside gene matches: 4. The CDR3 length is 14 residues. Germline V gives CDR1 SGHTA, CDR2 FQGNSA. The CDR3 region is CASSLDRGGNTIYF. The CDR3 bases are TGTGCCAGCAGCCTCGACAGGGGAGGAAACACCATATATTTT.

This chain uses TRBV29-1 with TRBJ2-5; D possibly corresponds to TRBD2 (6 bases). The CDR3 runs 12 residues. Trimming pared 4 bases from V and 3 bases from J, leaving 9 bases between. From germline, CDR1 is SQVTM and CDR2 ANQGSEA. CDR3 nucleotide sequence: TGCAGCGTTGGTTGGGGGGAAGAGACCCAGTACTTC. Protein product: CSVGWGEETQYF. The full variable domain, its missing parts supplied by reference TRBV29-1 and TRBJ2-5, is SAVISQKPSRDICQRGTSLTIQCQVDSQVTMMFWYRQQPGQSLTLIATANQGSEATYESGFVIDKFPISRPNLTFSTLTVSNMSPEDSSIYLCSVGWGEETQYFGPGTRLLVL.